These T cell receptor beta chains were read from a single sample in a study of blood T cell repertoires in COVID-19. Assay used: immunoSEQ multiplex PCR; TCRdb lists only in-frame clones, some missing. This table has about 360,000 clones, 65% to 90% appearing once. Sequencing was done on a sample of peripheral blood. These receptors all come from a woman aged 55-70 years with COVID-19, enrolled during active disease. Each CDR3 is given with its conserved first and last residue. Fields, in order: J gene, D gene, V gene, clone size, CDR3 DNA, CDR3 protein. The D gene is left open where the match is weak. Not all rows give a size; the values are once, few, many and, for expanded clones, a class.

>TRBJ2-5|TRBD2|TRBV5-1|-
TGCGCCAGCAGCTTGAGGTGGGGGGGGCAAGAGACCCAGTACTTC
CASSLRWGGQETQYF
>TRBJ1-2|TRBD1|TRBV7-3|-
TGTGCCAGCAGCTTATGGGGGACAGGGTTGGACTATGGCTACACCTTC
CASSLWGTGLDYGYTF
>TRBJ1-2|-|TRBV2|-
TGTGCCAGCAGTGATCGGGGGACGGGCTATGGCTACACCTTC
CASSDRGTGYGYTF
>TRBJ1-1|-|TRBV9|-
TGTGCCAGCAGCGGGGGAGGGGCCGGGAACACTGAAGCTTTCTTT
CASSGGGAGNTEAFF
>TRBJ2-2|-|TRBV19|few
TGTGCCAGTAGTTATCCAGGACATCAAGTCTGGGAGCTGTTTTTT
CASSYPGHQVWELFF
>TRBJ2-7|-|TRBV7-2|-
TGTGCCAGCAGCCCCCTGAGGGGGAACTCCTACGAGCAGTACTTC
CASSPLRGNSYEQYF
>TRBJ1-2|TRBD1|TRBV9|-
TGTGCCAGCAGCGTAGCCGAGGGGGCGACTGGCTACACCTTC
CASSVAEGATGYTF
>TRBJ2-1|-|TRBV2|few
TGTGCCAGCAGGGAGGTGGCTAGAACCTACAATGAGCAGTTCTTC
CASREVARTYNEQFF
>TRBJ1-1|-|TRBV5-1|-
TGCGCCAGCAGCTGGGAGGTAGGCACTGAAGCTTTCTTT
CASSWEVGTEAFF
>TRBJ1-2|TRBD1|TRBV12-3/TRBV12-4|few
TGTGCCAGCAGTTTGGGACAGACCTATGGCTACACCTTC
CASSLGQTYGYTF
>TRBJ2-2|TRBD2|TRBV4-3|-
TGCGCCAGCGGACTAGCGGGGGGGAATAAGGAGCTGTTTTTT
CASGLAGGNKELFF
>TRBJ1-4|-|TRBV27|-
TGTGCCAGCAGTTTATCGATCTTAACAGCGGCAACTAATGAAAAACTGTTTTTT
CASSLSILTAATNEKLFF
>TRBJ1-1|-|TRBV11-3|-
TGTGCCAGCAGCTTGACAGCATACACTGAAGCTTTCTTT
CASSLTAYTEAFF
>TRBJ1-2|-|TRBV2|-
TGTGCCAGCAGTGGGATACAGGGAAGCGGCTACACCTTC
CASSGIQGSGYTF
>TRBJ1-2|-|TRBV30|-
TGTGCCTGGAGTGTAAACGGGGGGTGGTATGGCTACACCTTC
CAWSVNGGWYGYTF
>TRBJ1-5|TRBD1|TRBV27|-
TGTGCCAGCAGCACGACAGGGAGGCAGCCCCAGCATTTT
CASSTTGRQPQHF
>TRBJ1-2|-|TRBV6-6|-
TGTGCCAGCAGCAAGGCCCAGGGGCTGAGCTACACCTTC
CASSKAQGLSYTF
>TRBJ2-7|TRBD1|TRBV7-8|few
TGTGCCAGCAGCTTCTACCGGGACAGGGGAGGCTACGAGCAGTACTTC
CASSFYRDRGGYEQYF
>TRBJ2-7|TRBD1|TRBV5-6|-
TGTGCCAGCAGCCCCCGCCGGGACAGGGGGTTCCACTTC
CASSPRRDRGFHF
>TRBJ1-3|-|TRBV28|-
TGTGCCTCTATACCGTACAGCTCTGGAAACACCATATATTTT
CASIPYSSGNTIYF
>TRBJ1-2|TRBD1|TRBV19|once
TGTGCCAGTAGGATATCGGAAGGACAGGATAACTATGGCTACACCTTC
CASRISEGQDNYGYTF
>TRBJ2-7|-|TRBV19|-
TGTGCCAGTAGTATCCGAGGGGGGGCGTCCTACGAGCAGTACTTC
CASSIRGGASYEQYF
>TRBJ1-4|TRBD1|TRBV6-2/TRBV6-3|-
TGTGCCAGCAGCGACAGGGGAGGCCCAACTAATGAAAAACTGTTTTTT
CASSDRGGPTNEKLFF
>TRBJ1-1|TRBD1|TRBV4-2|once
TGTGCCACCAATCCGGGACAGGGGGCGAACACTGAAGCTTTCTTT
CATNPGQGANTEAFF
>TRBJ2-1|TRBD2|TRBV29-1|-
TGCAGCGTTGAGCGGGGAGCGGGGGGGTCGGATGAGCAGTTCTTC
CSVERGAGGSDEQFF
>TRBJ2-5|-|TRBV2|once
TGTGCCAGCAGTCCTAACCCAGAGACCCAGTACTTC
CASSPNPETQYF
>TRBJ2-1|TRBD2|TRBV7-3|-
TGTGCCAGCAGCCTTAGTGTGGGACTAGCCTACAATGAGCAGTTCTTC
CASSLSVGLAYNEQFF
>TRBJ2-7|-|TRBV18|-
TGTGCCAGCTCAGCCCAGGTTAACTCCTACGAGCAGTACTTC
CASSAQVNSYEQYF
>TRBJ1-5|-|TRBV6-5|-
TGTGCCAGCAGTCCAGGGATAGATCAGCCCCAGCATTTT
CASSPGIDQPQHF
>TRBJ1-2|-|TRBV5-4|-
TGTGCCAGCAGCTTGGAAGCCGGGAAGGGCTACACCTTC
CASSLEAGKGYTF
>TRBJ2-7|TRBD1|TRBV6-5|-
TGTGCCAGCGGCCGGGACAGGGAGTCCTACGAGCAGTACTTC
CASGRDRESYEQYF
>TRBJ1-6|-|TRBV7-2|-
TGTGCCAGCAGCTTAGAGGTCCCGGGGTTCAGCTCACCCCTCCACTTT
CASSLEVPGFSSPLHF
>TRBJ2-5|-|TRBV18|few
TGTGCCAGCTCACCCAGGGCGGTGGAGACCCAGTACTTC
CASSPRAVETQYF
>TRBJ2-1|-|TRBV29-1|-
TGCAGCGTTGATATGGACAGCTACAATGAGCAGTTCTTC
CSVDMDSYNEQFF
>TRBJ1-2|-|TRBV18|-
TGTGCCAGCTCGACAGGTCGCGACTATGGCTACACCTTC
CASSTGRDYGYTF
>TRBJ1-1|TRBD1|TRBV3-1/TRBV3-2|-
TGTGCCAGCAGCCAAGAGGGGTGGCAGGGGGTAGCTTTCTTT
CASSQEGWQGVAFF
>TRBJ2-2|TRBD2|TRBV5-4|once
TGTGCCAGCAGCCCTGGGACTAGTGTAGCCCCCCCCGGGGAGCTGTTTTTT
CASSPGTSVAPPGELFF
>TRBJ2-7|TRBD2|TRBV9|few
TGTGCCAGCAGCCCTAGCGGAGGGAGCTCCTACGAGCAGTACTTC
CASSPSGGSSYEQYF
>TRBJ1-2|-|TRBV13|-
TGTGCCAGCAGCTTAGGCAGGGTTGAGTCGTTAGGCTACACCTTC
CASSLGRVESLGYTF
>TRBJ2-1|TRBD2|TRBV3-1/TRBV3-2|-
TGTGCCAGCAGCCAAGGACTAGCGGGGGGGCGTAATGAGCAGTTCTTC
CASSQGLAGGRNEQFF
>TRBJ2-2|-|TRBV7-3|-
TGTGCCAGCACCAACCCCCCGCTAACCGGGGAGCTGTTTTTT
CASTNPPLTGELFF
>TRBJ2-1|TRBD2|TRBV7-2|-
TGTGCCAGCAGCCCCCGACGGTTGACGGGGGGTTACAATGAGCAGTTCTTC
CASSPRRLTGGYNEQFF
>TRBJ2-1|TRBD2|TRBV30|once
TGTGCCTGGAAGCTAGCGGGGGGGCGAAATGAGCAGTTCTTC
CAWKLAGGRNEQFF
>TRBJ1-3|-|TRBV9|-
TGTGCCAGCAGCGTTGGACAGCTCTTCTCTGGAAACACCATATATTTT
CASSVGQLFSGNTIYF